This TCR beta chain was sequenced during a study of beta chain features in type 1 diabetes. Germline V lookup: CDR1 MGHDK, CDR2 SYGVNS. V gave up 0 bases and J gave up 5 bases; unmatched junction bases: 10. CDR3 size: 17 residues. All of the isolated RNA was reverse transcribed, so expressed TCRB transcripts were sequenced. Profiled with immunoSEQ multiplex PCR; TCRdb holds only in-frame clones, not every one. The sample contains approximately 400,000 clones, roughly 16% of which appear only once. V and J are TRBV25-1 and TRBJ2-3; 8 nucleotides line up with TRBD1. This sequence originates from a young woman in good health. Material for sequencing was naive CD4+ T cells from blood. CDR3 residues: CASSEYSAQGAGDTQYF. CDR3 DNA sequence: TGTGCCAGCAGTGAATACTCAGCTCAGGGGGCTGGAGATACGCAGTATTTT.